The clone carrying this TCR beta chain has at least ten counts. The antigen remains unidentified. The entry originates in a study of blood T cells in healthy people across ages. Findings and limits, study-wide: Researchers judged that diversity estimates from one million T cells fell short of true values.

V dropped 6 bases and J dropped 6; count of bases not matched to a gene: 4. This CDR3 is built from 13 residues. In germline, CDR1 is SNHLY, CDR2 FYNNEI. Isolated per sample were at least 6 million PBMCs. Through a sample-barcoded 5' primer and a J-beta primer mix, a second PCR was run for about 6 to 11 cycles. TCRdb called the 5' RACE reads again in MiXCR, with one record for every CDR3 protein. In the table there are some 890,000 distinct CDR3 sequences, 25% to 35% of which are singletons. The same data also went into a second study, on T cells of mothers and their children. From that study: The whole RNA yield was converted to cDNA, around 1.5 ug per 15 ul. Barcodes for each sample and 2-4 random nucleotides were added by the M1S primer used in the second PCR.

The sequence came from a woman in her 40s in good health. Input material: blood. This chain connects TRBV2 to TRBJ2-7; 11 positions agree with TRBD1. Here the CDR3 reads CASSRDRGSEQYF. CDR3 nucleotide sequence: TGTGCCAGCAGCCGGGACAGGGGGTCCGAGCAGTACTTC.